This T cell receptor beta chain emerged from a study of CD8 T cells in ankylosing spondylitis. Study-wide results and caveats: Matched ankylosing spondylitis synovial fluid reportedly showed significant enrichment of disease-linked clones.

There are a few counts of this clonotype. Antigen: not known. The CDR3 totals 15 residues. Germline loops: CDR1 SGDLS, CDR2 YYNGEE. Trimming cost V 3 bases and J 6 bases, with 18 bases left between them. TCRdb reprocessed the 5' RACE reads via MiXCR and lists one record per CDR3 protein. The table lists 190,000 or so distinct CDR3 sequences, around 13% of them singletons. The sequencing sample was made of blood, either unsorted or a sorted T cell fraction (not recorded which). The V gene is TRBV9, the J gene TRBJ1-2; TRBD1 might be the D (6 bases). This receptor was taken from a male donor with ankylosing spondylitis or in good health (not recorded which). The CDR3: CASSAPPSEGDGYTF. CDR3 in DNA: TGTGCCAGCAGCGCCCCCCCTTCGGAGGGGGATGGCTACACCTTC.